This T cell receptor (beta chain) emerged from a study of blood T cell repertoires in COVID-19. Source study methods: Using reference gene primer amplification, nucleated cell counts were estimated. Produced via immunoSEQ multiplex PCR; TCRdb's table is partial and in-frame only. Clonal size and the V and J genes are those of that table, whereas D and trimming came from the DNA. The table has some 93,000 clones, roughly 90% seen once. This receptor was identified in a woman aged 80 or over with acute or convalescent COVID-19. The sequenced sample consisted of peripheral blood.

The DNA for the CDR3 is TGTGCCAGCAGCGTAGACACAGGGAGAGCTGGAAACACCATATATTTT. As protein: CASSVDTGRAGNTIYF. The chain is built from TRBV9 and TRBJ1-3, with D maybe TRBD1 (6 bases). Deletions cut 0 bases from V and 2 bases from J, with 12 bases between. The CDR3 is 16 residues long. Germline lookup yields CDR1 SGDLS and CDR2 YYNGEE. Full variable domain (rest looked up from reference TRBV9 and TRBJ1-3): DSGVTQTPKHLITATGQRVTLRCSPRSGDLSVYWYQQSLDQGLQFLIQYYNGEERAKGNILERFSAQQFPDLHSELNLSSLELGDSALYFCASSVDTGRAGNTIYFGEGSWLTVV.